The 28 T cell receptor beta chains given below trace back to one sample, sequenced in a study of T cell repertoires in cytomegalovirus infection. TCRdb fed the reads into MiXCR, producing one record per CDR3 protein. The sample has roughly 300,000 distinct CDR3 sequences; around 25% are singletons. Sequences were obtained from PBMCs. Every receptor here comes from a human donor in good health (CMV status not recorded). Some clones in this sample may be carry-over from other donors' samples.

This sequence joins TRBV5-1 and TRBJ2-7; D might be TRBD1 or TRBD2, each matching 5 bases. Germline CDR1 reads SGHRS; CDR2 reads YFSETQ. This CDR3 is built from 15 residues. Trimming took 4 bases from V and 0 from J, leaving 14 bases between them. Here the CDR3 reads CASSPGRTSSYEQYF. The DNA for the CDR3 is TGCGCCAGCAGCCCGGGACGGACGAGCTCCTACGAGCAGTACTTC.

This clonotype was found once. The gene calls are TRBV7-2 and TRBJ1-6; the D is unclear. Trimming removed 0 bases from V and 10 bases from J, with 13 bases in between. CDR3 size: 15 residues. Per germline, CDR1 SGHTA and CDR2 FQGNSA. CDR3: CASSLAKGFGSPLHF. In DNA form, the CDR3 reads TGTGCCAGCAGCTTAGCAAAGGGTTTTGGCTCACCCCTCCACTTT.

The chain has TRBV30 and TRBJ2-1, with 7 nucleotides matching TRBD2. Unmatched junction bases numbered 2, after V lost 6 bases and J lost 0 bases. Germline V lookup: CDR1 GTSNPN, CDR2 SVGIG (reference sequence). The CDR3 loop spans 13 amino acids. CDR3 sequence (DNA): TGTGCCTGCCCGGGAGGCTCCTACAATGAGCAGTTCTTC. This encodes CACPGGSYNEQFF.

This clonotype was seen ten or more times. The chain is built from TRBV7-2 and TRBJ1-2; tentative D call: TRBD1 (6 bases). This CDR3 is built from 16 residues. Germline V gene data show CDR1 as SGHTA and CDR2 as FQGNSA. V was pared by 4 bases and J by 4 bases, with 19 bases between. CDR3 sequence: CASSSAPTGLFYGYTF. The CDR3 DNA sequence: TGTGCCAGCAGCTCCGCCCCAACAGGGCTTTTCTATGGCTACACCTTC. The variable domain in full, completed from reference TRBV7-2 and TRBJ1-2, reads GAGVSQSPSNKVTEKGKDVELRCDPISGHTALYWYRQSLGQGLEFLIYFQGNSAPDKSGLPSDRFSAERTGGSVSTLTIQRTQQEDSAVYLCASSSAPTGLFYGYTFGSGTRLTVV.

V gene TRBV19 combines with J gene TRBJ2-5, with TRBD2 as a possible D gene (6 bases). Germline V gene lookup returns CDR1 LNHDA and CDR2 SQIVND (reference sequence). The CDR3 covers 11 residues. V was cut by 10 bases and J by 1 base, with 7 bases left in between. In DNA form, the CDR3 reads TGTGCCACGGGACTCCAAGAGACCCAGTACTTC. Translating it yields CATGLQETQYF.

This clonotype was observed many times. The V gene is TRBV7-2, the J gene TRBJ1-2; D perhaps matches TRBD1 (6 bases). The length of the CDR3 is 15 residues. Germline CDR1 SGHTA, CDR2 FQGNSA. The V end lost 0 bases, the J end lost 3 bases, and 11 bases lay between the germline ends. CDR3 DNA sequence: TGTGCCAGCAGCTTAGCTGGGGGCCCCGACTATGGCTACACCTTC. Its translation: CASSLAGGPDYGYTF.

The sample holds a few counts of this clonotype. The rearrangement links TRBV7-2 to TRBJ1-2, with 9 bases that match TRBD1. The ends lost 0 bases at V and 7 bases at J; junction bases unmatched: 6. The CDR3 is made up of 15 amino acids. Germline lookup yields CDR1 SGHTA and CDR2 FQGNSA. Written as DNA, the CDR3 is TGTGCCAGCAGCTTAGCAACAGGGGGCGAACGTGGCTACACCTTC. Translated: CASSLATGGERGYTF.

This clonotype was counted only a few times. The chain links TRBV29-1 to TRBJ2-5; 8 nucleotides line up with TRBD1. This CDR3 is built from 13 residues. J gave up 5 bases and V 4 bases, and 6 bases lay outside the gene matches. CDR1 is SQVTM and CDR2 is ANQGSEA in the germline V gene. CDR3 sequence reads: CSVAPGGRETQYF. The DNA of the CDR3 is TGCAGCGTTGCCCCAGGGGGCCGGGAGACCCAGTACTTC.

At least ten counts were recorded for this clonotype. The CDR3 coding sequence is TGTGCCAGCAGTTTACGGGGCGTCGGCACAGATACGCAGTATTTT. This sequence encodes CASSLRGVGTDTQYF. V is TRBV12-3 or TRBV12-4 and J is TRBJ2-3; either TRBD1 or TRBD2 may supply D (5 bases each). Trimming shortened V by 2 bases and J by 1 base, and 10 bases separated the two germline ends. This CDR3 spans 15 amino acids.

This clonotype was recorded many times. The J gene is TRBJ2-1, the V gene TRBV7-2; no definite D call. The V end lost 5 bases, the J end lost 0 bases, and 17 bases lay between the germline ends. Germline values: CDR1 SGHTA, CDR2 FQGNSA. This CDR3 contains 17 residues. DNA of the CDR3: TGTGCCAGCAGCCTCCACGCGAGCGCTCGCTCCTACAATGAGCAGTTCTTC. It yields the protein CASSLHASARSYNEQFF.

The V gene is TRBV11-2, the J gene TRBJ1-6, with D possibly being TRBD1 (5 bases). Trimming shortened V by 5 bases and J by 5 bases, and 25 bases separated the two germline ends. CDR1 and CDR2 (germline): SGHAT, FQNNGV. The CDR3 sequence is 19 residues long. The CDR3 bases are TGTGCCAGCAGCCGACTTGGGGGAAGACTTGATCAGAATAATTCACCCCTCCACTTT. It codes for CASSRLGGRLDQNNSPLHF.

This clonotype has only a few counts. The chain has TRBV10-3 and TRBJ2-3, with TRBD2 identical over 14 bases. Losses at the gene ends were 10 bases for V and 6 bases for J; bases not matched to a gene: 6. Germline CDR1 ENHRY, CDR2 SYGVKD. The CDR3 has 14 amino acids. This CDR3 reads CATGLAGVGDTQYF. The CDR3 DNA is TGTGCCACGGGACTAGCGGGAGTAGGGGATACGCAGTATTTT.

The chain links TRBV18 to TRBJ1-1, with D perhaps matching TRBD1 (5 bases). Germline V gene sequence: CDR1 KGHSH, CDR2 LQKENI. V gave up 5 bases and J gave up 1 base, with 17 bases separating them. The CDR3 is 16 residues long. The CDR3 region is CASSSSGGLSNTEAFF. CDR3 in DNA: TGTGCCAGCTCATCGTCCGGGGGGTTGTCGAACACTGAAGCTTTCTTT.

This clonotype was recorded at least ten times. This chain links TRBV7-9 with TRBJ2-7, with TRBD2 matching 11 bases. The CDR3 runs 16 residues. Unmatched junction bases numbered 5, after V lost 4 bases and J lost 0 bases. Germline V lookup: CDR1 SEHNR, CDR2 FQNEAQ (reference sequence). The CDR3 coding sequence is TGTGCCAGCAGCTCCAGACTAGCGGGAAACTCCTACGAGCAGTACTTC. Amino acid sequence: CASSSRLAGNSYEQYF.

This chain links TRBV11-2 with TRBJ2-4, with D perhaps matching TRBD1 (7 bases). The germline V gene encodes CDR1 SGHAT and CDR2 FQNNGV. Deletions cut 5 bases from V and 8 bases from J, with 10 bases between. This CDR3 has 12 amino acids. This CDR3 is CASSARGDIQYF. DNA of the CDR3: TGTGCCAGCAGCGCCAGGGGGGACATTCAGTACTTC.

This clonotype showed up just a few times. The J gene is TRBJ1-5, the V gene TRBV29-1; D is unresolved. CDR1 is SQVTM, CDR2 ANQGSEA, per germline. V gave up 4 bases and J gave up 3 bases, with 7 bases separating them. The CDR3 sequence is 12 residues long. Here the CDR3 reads CSVGTHNQPQHF. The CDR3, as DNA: TGCAGCGTTGGGACCCACAATCAGCCCCAGCATTTT.

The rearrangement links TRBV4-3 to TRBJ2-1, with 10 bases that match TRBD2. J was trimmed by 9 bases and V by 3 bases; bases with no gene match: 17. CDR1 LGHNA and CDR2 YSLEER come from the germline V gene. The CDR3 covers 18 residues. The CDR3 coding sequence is TGCGCCAGCAGCCATCTCAGGAGTACTAGCGGGGTAGAGGGTGAGCAGTTCTTC. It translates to CASSHLRSTSGVEGEQFF.

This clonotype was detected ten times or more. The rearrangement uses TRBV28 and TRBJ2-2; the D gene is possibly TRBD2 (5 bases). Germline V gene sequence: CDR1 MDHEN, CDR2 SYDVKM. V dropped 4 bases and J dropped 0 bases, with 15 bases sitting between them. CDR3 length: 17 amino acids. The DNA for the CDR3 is TGTGCCAGCAGTTGGCATATCGGGAAAGCGAACACCGGGGAGCTGTTTTTT. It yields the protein CASSWHIGKANTGELFF.

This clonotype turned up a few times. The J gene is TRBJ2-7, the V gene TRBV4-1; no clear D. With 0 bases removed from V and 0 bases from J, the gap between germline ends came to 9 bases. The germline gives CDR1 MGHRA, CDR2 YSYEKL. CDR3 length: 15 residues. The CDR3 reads CASSQDLYPSYEQYF. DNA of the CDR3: TGCGCCAGCAGCCAAGACCTTTACCCCTCCTACGAGCAGTACTTC.

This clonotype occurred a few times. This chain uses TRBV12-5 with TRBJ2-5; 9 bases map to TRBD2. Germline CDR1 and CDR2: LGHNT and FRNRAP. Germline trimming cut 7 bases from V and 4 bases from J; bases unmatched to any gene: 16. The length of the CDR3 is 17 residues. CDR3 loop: CASALGLAGGVGETQYF. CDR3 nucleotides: TGTGCTAGTGCCCTGGGACTAGCCGGAGGGGTAGGAGAGACCCAGTACTTC.

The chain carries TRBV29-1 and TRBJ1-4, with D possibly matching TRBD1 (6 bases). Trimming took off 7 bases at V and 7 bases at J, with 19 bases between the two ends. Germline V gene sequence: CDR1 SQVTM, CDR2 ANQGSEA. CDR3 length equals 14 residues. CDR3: CSARGGAGGEKLFF. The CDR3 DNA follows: TGCAGCGCCAGAGGGGGGGCCGGAGGTGAAAAACTGTTTTTT.

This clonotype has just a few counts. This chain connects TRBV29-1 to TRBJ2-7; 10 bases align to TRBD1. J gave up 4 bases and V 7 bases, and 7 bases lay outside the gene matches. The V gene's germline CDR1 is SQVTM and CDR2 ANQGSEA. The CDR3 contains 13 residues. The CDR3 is CSALTGGVYEQYF. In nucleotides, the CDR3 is TGCAGCGCCTTGACAGGGGGCGTGTACGAGCAGTACTTC.

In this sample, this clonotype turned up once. This CDR3 is CASSQEEGRGEKLFF. CDR3 in DNA: TGCGCCAGCAGCCAGGAGGAGGGCAGGGGAGAAAAACTGTTTTTT. The V gene is TRBV4-1, the J gene TRBJ1-4; D might be TRBD1 (6 bases). V gave up 3 bases and J gave up 8 bases, with 16 bases separating them. This CDR3 contains 15 residues. Germline CDR1 MGHRA, CDR2 YSYEKL.

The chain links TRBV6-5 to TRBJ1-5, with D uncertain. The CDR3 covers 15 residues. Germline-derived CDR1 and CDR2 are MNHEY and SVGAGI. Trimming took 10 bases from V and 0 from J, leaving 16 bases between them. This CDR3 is CATLLTDYSNQPQHF. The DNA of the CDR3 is TGTGCCACCCTACTAACAGACTATAGCAATCAGCCCCAGCATTTT.

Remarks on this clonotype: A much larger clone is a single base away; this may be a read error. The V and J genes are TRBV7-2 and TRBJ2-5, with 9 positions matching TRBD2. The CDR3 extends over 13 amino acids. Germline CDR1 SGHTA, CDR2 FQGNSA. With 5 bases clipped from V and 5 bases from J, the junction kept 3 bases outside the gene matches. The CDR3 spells CASSGGGGETQYF. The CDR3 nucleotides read TGTGCCAGCAGCGGCGGGGGGGGGGAGACCCAGTACTTC.

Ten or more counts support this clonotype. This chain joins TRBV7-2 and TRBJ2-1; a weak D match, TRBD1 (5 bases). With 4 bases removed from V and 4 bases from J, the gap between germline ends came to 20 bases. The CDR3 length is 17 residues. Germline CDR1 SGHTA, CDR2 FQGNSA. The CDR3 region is CASSSVGATLWYNEQFF. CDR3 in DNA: TGTGCCAGCAGCTCGGTTGGGGCAACGCTTTGGTACAATGAGCAGTTCTTC.

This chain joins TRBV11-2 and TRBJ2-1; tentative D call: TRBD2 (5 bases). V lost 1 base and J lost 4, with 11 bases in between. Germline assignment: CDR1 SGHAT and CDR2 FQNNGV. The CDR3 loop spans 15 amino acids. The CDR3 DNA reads TGTGCCAGCAGCTTAGGGGTAGCGCCGTACAATGAGCAGTTCTTC. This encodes CASSLGVAPYNEQFF.

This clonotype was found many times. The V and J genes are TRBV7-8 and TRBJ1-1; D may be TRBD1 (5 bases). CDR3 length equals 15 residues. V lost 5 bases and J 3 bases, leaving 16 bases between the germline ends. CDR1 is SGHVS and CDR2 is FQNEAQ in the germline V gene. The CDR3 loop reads CASSGRREIYTEAFF. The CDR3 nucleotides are TGTGCCAGCAGCGGTCGCAGGGAAATATACACTGAAGCTTTCTTT.